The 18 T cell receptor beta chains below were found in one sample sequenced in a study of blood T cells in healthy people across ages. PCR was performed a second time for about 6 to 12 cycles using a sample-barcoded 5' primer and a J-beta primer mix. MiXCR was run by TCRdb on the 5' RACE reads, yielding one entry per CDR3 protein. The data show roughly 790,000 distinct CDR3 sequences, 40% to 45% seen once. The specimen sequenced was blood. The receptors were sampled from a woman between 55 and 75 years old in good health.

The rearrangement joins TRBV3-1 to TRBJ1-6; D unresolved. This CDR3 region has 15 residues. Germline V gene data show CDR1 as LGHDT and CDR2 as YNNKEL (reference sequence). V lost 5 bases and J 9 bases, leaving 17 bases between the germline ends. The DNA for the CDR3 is TGTGCCAGCAGCTCACCCGGGCGCAGCGGTTCACCCCTCCACTTT. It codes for CASSSPGRSGSPLHF. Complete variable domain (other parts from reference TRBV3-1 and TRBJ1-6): DTAVSQTPKYLVTQMGNDKSIKCEQNLGHDTMYWYKQDSKKFLKIMFSYNNKELIINETVPNRFSPKSPDKAHLNLHINSLELGDSAVYFCASSSPGRSGSPLHFGNGTRLTVT.

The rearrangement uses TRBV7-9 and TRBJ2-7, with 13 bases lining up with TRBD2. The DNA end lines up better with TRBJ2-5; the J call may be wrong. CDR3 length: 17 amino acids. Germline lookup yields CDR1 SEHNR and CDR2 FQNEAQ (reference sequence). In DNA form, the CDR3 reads TGTGCCAGCAGCTTACCCGGACTAGCGGGAGTAGGAGAGACCCAGTACTTC. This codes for CASSLPGLAGVGETQYF.

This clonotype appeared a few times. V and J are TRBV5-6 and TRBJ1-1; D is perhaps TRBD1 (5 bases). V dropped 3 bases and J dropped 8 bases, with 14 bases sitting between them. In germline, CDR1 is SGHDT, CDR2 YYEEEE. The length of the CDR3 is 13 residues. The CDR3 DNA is TGTGCCAGCAGCTCCCACAACGGGGCAGAAGCTTTCTTT. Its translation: CASSSHNGAEAFF. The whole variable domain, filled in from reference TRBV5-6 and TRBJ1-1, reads DAGVTQSPTHLIKTRGQQVTLRCSPKSGHDTVSWYQQALGQGPQFIFQYYEEEERQRGNFPDRFSGHQFPNYSSELNVNALLLGDSALYLCASSSHNGAEAFFGQGTRLTVV.

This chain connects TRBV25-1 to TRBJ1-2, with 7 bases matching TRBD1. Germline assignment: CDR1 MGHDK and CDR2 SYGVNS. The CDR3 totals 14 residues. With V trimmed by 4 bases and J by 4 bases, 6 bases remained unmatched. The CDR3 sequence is CASSGQGTIYGYTF. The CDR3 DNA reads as TGTGCCAGCAGTGGACAGGGAACCATCTATGGCTACACCTTC.

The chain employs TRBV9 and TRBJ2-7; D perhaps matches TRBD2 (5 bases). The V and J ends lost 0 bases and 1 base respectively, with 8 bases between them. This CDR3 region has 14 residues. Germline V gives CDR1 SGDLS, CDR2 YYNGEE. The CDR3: CASSVDLASYEQYF. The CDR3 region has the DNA TGTGCCAGCAGCGTAGACCTAGCTTCCTACGAGCAGTACTTC.

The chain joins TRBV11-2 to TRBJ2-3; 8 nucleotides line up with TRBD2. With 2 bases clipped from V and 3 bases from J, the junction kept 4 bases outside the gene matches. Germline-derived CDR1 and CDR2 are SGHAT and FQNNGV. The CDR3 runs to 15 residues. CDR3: CASSLFSGETDTQYF. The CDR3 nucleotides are TGTGCCAGCAGCTTATTTAGCGGGGAGACAGATACGCAGTATTTT.

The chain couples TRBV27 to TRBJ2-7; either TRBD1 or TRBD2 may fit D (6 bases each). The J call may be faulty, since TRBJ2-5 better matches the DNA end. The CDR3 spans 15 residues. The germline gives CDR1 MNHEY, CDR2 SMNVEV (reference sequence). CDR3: CASRKQRGFGGTQYF. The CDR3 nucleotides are TGTGCCAGCAGGAAACAGAGGGGGTTCGGGGGGACCCAGTACTTC.

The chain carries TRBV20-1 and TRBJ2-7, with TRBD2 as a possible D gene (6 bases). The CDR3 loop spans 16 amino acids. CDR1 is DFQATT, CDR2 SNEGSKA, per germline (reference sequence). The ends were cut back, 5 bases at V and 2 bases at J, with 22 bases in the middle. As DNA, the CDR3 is TGCAGTGCTCTCTCCCCCGGGGGAGCTAGAACCTACGAGCAGTACTTC. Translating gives CSALSPGGARTYEQYF.

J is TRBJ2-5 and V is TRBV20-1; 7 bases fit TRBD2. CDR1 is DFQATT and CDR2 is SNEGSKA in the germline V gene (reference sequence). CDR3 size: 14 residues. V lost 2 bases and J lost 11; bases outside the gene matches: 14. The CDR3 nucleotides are TGCAGTGCTAGAAGCGGGGACCACCACAATGAGCAGTACTTC. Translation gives CSARSGDHHNEQYF.

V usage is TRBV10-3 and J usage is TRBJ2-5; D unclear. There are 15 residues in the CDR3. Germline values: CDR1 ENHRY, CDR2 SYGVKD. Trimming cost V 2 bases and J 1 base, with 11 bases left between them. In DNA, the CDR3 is TGTGCCATCAGTGAGGGAAGACGGACCCAAGAGACCCAGTACTTC. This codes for CAISEGRRTQETQYF.

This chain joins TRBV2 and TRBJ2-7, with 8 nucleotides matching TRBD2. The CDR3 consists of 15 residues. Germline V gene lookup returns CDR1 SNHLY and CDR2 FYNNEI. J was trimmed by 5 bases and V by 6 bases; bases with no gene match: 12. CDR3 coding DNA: TGTGCCAGCAGATTCACCGGGACTAGAGAGCACGAGCAGTACTTC. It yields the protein CASRFTGTREHEQYF. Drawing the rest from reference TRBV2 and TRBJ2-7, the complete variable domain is EPEVTQTPSHQVTQMGQEVILRCVPISNHLYFYWYRQILGQKVEFLVSFYNNEISEKSEIFDDQFSVERPDGSNFTLKIRSTKLEDSAMYFCASRFTGTREHEQYFGPGTRLTVT.

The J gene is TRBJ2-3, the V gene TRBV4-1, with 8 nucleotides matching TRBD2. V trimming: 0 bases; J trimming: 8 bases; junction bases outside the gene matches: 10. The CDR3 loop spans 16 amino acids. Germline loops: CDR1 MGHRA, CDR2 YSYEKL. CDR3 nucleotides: TGCGCCAGCAGCCAAGACTCGGGACTAGGGGTTTTTACGCAGTATTTT. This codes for CASSQDSGLGVFTQYF.

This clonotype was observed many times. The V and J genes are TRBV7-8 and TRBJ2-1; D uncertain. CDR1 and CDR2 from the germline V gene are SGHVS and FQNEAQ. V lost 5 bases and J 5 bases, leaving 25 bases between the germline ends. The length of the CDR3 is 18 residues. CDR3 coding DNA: TGTGCCAGCAGCGATCGAGGATTGGCGGAGATACTAAACAATGAGCAGTTCTTC. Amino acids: CASSDRGLAEILNNEQFF.

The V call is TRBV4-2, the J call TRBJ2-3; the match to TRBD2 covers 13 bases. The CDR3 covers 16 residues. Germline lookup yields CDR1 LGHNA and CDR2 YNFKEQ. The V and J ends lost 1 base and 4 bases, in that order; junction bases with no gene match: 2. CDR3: CASSQVLAGGPDTQYF. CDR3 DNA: TGTGCCAGCAGCCAAGTACTAGCGGGGGGGCCAGATACGCAGTATTTT.

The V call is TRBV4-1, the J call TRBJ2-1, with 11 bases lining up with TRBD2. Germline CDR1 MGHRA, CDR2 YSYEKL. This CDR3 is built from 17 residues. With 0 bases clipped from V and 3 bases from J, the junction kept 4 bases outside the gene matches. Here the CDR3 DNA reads TGCGCCAGCAGCCAAGATAGCGGGGGGGCCGTCTACAATGAGCAGTTCTTC. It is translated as CASSQDSGGAVYNEQFF.

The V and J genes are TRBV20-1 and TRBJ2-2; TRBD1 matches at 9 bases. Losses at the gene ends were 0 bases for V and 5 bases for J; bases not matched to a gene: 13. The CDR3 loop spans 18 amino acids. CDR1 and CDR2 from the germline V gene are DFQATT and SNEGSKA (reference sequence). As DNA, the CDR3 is TGCAGTGCTAGAGATAGTCACAGGGGGCTGGTGGAAACCGGGGAGCTGTTTTTT. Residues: CSARDSHRGLVETGELFF.

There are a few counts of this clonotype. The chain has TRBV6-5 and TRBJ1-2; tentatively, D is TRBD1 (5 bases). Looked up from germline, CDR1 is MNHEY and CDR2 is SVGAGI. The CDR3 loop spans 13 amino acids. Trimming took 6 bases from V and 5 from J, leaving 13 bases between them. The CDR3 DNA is TGTGCCAGCAGCTCGCCGGGACGGTATGGCTACACCTTC. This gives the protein CASSSPGRYGYTF.

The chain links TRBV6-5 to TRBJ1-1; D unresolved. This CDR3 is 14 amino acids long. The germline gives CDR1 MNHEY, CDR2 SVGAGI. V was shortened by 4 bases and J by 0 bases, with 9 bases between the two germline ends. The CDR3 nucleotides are TGTGCCAGCAGTTCTGCAGCTCTGAACACTGAAGCTTTCTTT. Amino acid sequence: CASSSAALNTEAFF.